The next 17 T cell receptor beta chains were all read from a single sample in a study of cytomegalovirus exposure and HLA in healthy donors. PCR was performed using 60 Vbeta and 13 Jbeta primers. Sequencing was performed with immunoSEQ multiplex PCR; in TCRdb, only in-frame clones are kept and a portion is missing. The sample records some 200,000 clones, 75% to 85% being singletons. The sample taken for sequencing was PBMCs. All receptors come from a woman between 50 and 59 years old in good health and CMV-seronegative.

This clone was seen only once. The V call is TRBV7-2, the J call TRBJ2-5; 8 positions agree with TRBD1. Germline CDR1 is SGHTA and CDR2 is FQGNSA. The CDR3 spans 15 residues. V was pared by 5 bases and J by 6 bases, with 11 bases of the junction left unmatched. CDR3 coding DNA: TGTGCCAGCAGCCTCGACAGGGGAATTTTAAAGACCCAGTACTTC. Its protein product is CASSLDRGILKTQYF.

V usage is TRBV7-6 and J usage is TRBJ2-1; no reliable D call. This CDR3 comprises 13 residues. Trimming took off 5 bases at V and 0 bases at J, with 5 bases between the two ends. Germline values: CDR1 SGHVS, CDR2 FNYEAQ. Written as DNA, the CDR3 is TGTGCCAGCAGCGCGAACTCCTACAATGAGCAGTTCTTC. It translates to CASSANSYNEQFF.

This sequence joins TRBV7-2 and TRBJ2-7; 12 positions agree with TRBD1. Trimming at V came to 10 bases and at J to 4 bases, leaving 11 bases not matched to a gene. This CDR3 contains 15 residues. Germline CDR1 SGHTA, CDR2 FQGNSA. CDR3 sequence reads: CATHLPGQGAYEQYF. CDR3 in DNA: TGTGCCACACACCTCCCGGGACAGGGGGCTTACGAGCAGTACTTC.

This chain joins TRBV29-1 and TRBJ2-1; 10 bases agree with TRBD2. Trimming cost V 0 bases and J 5 bases; bases outside gene matches: 4. The CDR3 loop spans 15 amino acids. Germline CDR1 is SQVTM and CDR2 is ANQGSEA. In DNA form, the CDR3 reads TGCAGCGTTGAAGACGTAGCGGGAGGCGACAATGAGCAGTTCTTC. It codes for CSVEDVAGGDNEQFF.

Of note for this clone: Because it lacks the conserved phenylalanine or tryptophan at the end, this CDR3 is likely a read error. The rearrangement joins TRBV19 to TRBJ1-1; D ambiguous. The germline V gene encodes CDR1 LNHDA and CDR2 SQIVND (reference sequence). This CDR3 spans 13 amino acids. Trimming left V 3 bases short and J 1 base short, with 6 bases between. The CDR3 nucleotides are TGTGCCAGTAGTATGTCAGGGAACACTGAAGCTTTCCTT. It specifies CASSMSGNTEAFL.

This chain links TRBV28 with TRBJ2-1; TRBD2 matches 8 bases. V trimming: 10 bases; J trimming: 4 bases; junction bases outside the gene matches: 9. Germline loops: CDR1 MDHEN, CDR2 SYDVKM. The CDR3 has 14 amino acids. Here the CDR3 reads CATVRGGGYNEQFF. Here the CDR3 DNA reads TGTGCCACCGTTCGGGGCGGGGGGTACAATGAGCAGTTCTTC.

The chain recombines TRBV4-2 with TRBJ1-1, with TRBD1 as a possible D gene (6 bases). CDR3 size: 16 residues. Germline CDR1 and CDR2: LGHNA and YNFKEQ. Trimming took off 0 bases at V and 0 bases at J, with 11 bases between the two ends. CDR3 in amino acids: CASSQDGQYMNTEAFF. CDR3 nucleotide sequence: TGTGCCAGCAGCCAAGATGGACAGTACATGAACACTGAAGCTTTCTTT.

The CDR3 loop is CASSILPRTQTGGYTF. For the CDR3, the DNA is TGTGCCAGTAGTATACTACCCCGGACCCAGACGGGGGGCTACACCTTC. The rearrangement uses TRBV19 and TRBJ1-2; D uncertain. CDR3 length: 16 amino acids. V was clipped by 2 bases and J by 8 bases, with 21 bases between them. The V gene's germline CDR1 is LNHDA and CDR2 SQIVND (reference sequence).

In its sample, this clone was seen a few times. The gene calls are TRBV18 and TRBJ2-1; 12 nucleotides align to TRBD2. Germline CDR1 reads KGHSH; CDR2 reads LQKENI. The CDR3 runs to 15 residues. Trimming took 3 bases from V and 5 from J; bases not matched to a gene: 2. The CDR3 DNA reads TGTGCCAGCTCACCGACTAGCGGGAGTAACAATGAGCAGTTCTTC. It specifies CASSPTSGSNNEQFF. Drawing the rest from reference TRBV18 and TRBJ2-1, the complete variable domain is NAGVMQNPRHLVRRRGQEARLRCSPMKGHSHVYWYRQLPEEGLKFMVYLQKENIIDESGMPKERFSAEFPKEGPSILRIQQVVRGDSAAYFCASSPTSGSNNEQFFGPGTRLTVL.

The V call is TRBV5-1, the J call TRBJ2-7, with 12 nucleotides matching TRBD1. Trimming at V came to 4 bases and at J to 7 bases, leaving 9 bases not matched to a gene. Per the germline V gene, CDR1 is SGHRS and CDR2 is YFSETQ. The CDR3 has 15 residues. The CDR3 region is CASSRPGQGAREQYF. CDR3 coding DNA: TGCGCCAGCAGCAGACCGGGACAGGGGGCGCGGGAGCAGTACTTC.

The rearrangement uses TRBV5-5 and TRBJ2-5; D perhaps matches TRBD2 (5 bases). Germline CDR1 is SGHKS and CDR2 is YYEKEE (reference sequence). This CDR3 has 16 residues. V lost 0 bases and J 2 bases, leaving 14 bases between the germline ends. The CDR3 is CASSLVLAGGQETQYF. CDR3 DNA sequence: TGTGCCAGCAGCTTGGTGCTTGCTGGCGGGCAAGAGACCCAGTACTTC.

The V call is TRBV4-2, the J call TRBJ1-5; 8 bases map to TRBD1. Per the germline V gene, CDR1 is LGHNA and CDR2 is YNFKEQ. This CDR3 is built from 16 residues. The junction had 5 bases not matched to a gene; V was cut back by 0 bases and J by 4 bases. This CDR3 is CASSQDGDRRNQPQHF. The CDR3 nucleotides read TGTGCCAGCAGCCAAGACGGGGACAGGCGAAATCAGCCCCAGCATTTT.

The V and J genes are TRBV6-4 and TRBJ2-3; D possibly corresponds to TRBD1 (6 bases). Germline values: CDR1 MRHNA, CDR2 SNTAGT. V lost 6 bases to trimming and J lost 1 base, with 8 bases between them. The CDR3 totals 13 residues. CDR3 region: CASRRTGTDTQYF. The CDR3 coding sequence is TGTGCCAGCAGACGGACAGGCACAGATACGCAGTATTTT.

The chain has TRBV7-2 and TRBJ2-1; D gene unclear. The CDR3 is 15 residues long. V lost 0 bases to trimming and J lost 5 bases, with 11 bases between them. Germline V gives CDR1 SGHTA, CDR2 FQGNSA. CDR3 sequence (DNA): TGTGCCAGCAGCTTAGCCCTACTTACCAACAATGAGCAGTTCTTC. Amino acids: CASSLALLTNNEQFF. The variable domain in full, with the rest retrieved from reference TRBV7-2 and TRBJ2-1, is GAGVSQSPSNKVTEKGKDVELRCDPISGHTALYWYRQSLGQGLEFLIYFQGNSAPDKSGLPSDRFSAERTGGSVSTLTIQRTQQEDSAVYLCASSLALLTNNEQFFGPGTRLTVL.

In this sample, this clone turned up a few times. One end of the junction varies from germline; a read error may be responsible. This rearrangement joins TRBV7-9 to TRBJ2-2, with unresolved D. This CDR3 has 13 amino acids. In germline, CDR1 is SEHNR, CDR2 FQNEAQ (reference sequence). The CDR3 sequence: CSSSLRLTGELFF. CDR3 DNA sequence: TGTTCCAGCAGCTTACGACTTACCGGGGAGCTGTTTTTT.

This clone occurred a few times. The chain couples TRBV28 to TRBJ2-5; 7 bases map to TRBD2. Per the germline V gene, CDR1 is MDHEN and CDR2 is SYDVKM. CDR3 length: 16 residues. V shed 5 bases and J 3 bases; nucleotides not matched to a gene: 12. The CDR3 coding sequence is TGTGCCAGCAGTGGTTCTAGCGGAAAGTTAGAAGAGACCCAGTACTTC. It yields the protein CASSGSSGKLEETQYF.

This chain links TRBV5-1 with TRBJ2-7; TRBD1 is a possible D gene (6 bases). With 4 bases removed from V and 6 bases from J, the gap between germline ends came to 17 bases. The CDR3 runs 14 residues. Looked up from germline, CDR1 is SGHRS and CDR2 is YFSETQ. The CDR3 bases are TGCGCCAGCAGCCCCAGGGGAGCGAGGGGCGAGCAGTACTTC. Its protein product is CASSPRGARGEQYF.